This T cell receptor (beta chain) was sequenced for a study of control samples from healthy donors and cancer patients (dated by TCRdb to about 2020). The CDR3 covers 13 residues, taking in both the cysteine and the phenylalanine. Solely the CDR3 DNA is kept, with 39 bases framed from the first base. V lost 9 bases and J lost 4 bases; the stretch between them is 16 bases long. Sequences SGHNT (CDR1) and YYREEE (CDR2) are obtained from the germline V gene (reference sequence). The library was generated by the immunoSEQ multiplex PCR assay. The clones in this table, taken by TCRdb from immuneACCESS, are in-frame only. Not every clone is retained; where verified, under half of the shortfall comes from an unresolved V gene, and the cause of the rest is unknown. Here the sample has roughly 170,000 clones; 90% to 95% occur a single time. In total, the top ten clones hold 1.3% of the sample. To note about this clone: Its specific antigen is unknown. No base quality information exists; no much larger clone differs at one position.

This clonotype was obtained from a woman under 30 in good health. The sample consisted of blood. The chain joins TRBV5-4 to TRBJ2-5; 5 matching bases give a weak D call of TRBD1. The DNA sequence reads TGTGCCACAGGACAACGAGGCTCAGAGACCCAGTACTTC. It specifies CATGQRGSETQYF.